A single sample gave rise to the 26 T cell receptor beta chains below, sequenced in a study of T cells after yellow fever vaccination. TCRdb called the 5' RACE reads again in MiXCR, with one record for every CDR3 protein. This table holds 310,000 or so distinct CDR3 sequences, less than 4.5% found once. Here the sequenced sample was PBMCs, taken on the day of the yellow fever booster vaccination. The receptor set was obtained from a man aged 18 to 30 who received the YFV17D yellow fever vaccine.

This clonotype appeared many times. The genes are TRBV4-1 and TRBJ2-1; TRBD2 matches at 13 bases. This CDR3 is built from 15 residues. In germline, CDR1 is MGHRA, CDR2 YSYEKL. Unmatched junction bases numbered 1, after V lost 0 bases and J lost 8 bases. The CDR3 loop is CASSQELAGGHEQFF. The CDR3 bases are TGCGCCAGCAGCCAAGAACTAGCGGGGGGGCATGAGCAGTTCTTC.

This clonotype was counted ten times or more. The J gene is TRBJ2-5, the V gene TRBV2; 10 positions match TRBD1. The CDR3 has 17 residues. The ends lost 6 bases at V and 5 bases at J; junction bases unmatched: 15. The germline V gene has CDR1 SNHLY and CDR2 FYNNEI. CDR3 bases: TGTGCCAGCAGCGCTAATCGCCCGGGACAGGGGCTTGAGACCCAGTACTTC. Protein: CASSANRPGQGLETQYF.

This clonotype was recorded at least ten times. The chain carries TRBV7-8 and TRBJ1-6, with unresolved D. V lost 4 bases and J 13 bases, leaving 23 bases between the germline ends. CDR1 SGHVS and CDR2 FQNEAQ come from the germline V gene. The length of the CDR3 is 16 residues. The CDR3 DNA reads TGTGCCAGCAGCTCCCAAAATTACCGGGCAACGGGGCCCCTCCACTTT. Translated, it gives CASSSQNYRATGPLHF.

This clonotype has just a few counts. The chain carries TRBV19 and TRBJ2-1; TRBD1 matches at 8 bases. V gave up 5 bases and J gave up 7 bases; unmatched junction bases: 7. In germline, CDR1 is LNHDA, CDR2 SQIVND (reference sequence). This CDR3 is 14 amino acids long. The CDR3 loop reads CASSRGRGPNEQFF. The CDR3 DNA sequence: TGTGCCAGTAGTCGCGGCAGGGGGCCGAATGAGCAGTTCTTC.

This clonotype was seen repeatedly, ten times or more. The chain has TRBV5-1 and TRBJ2-5; D call uncertain. The V end was cut by 9 bases, the J end by 5 bases, with 11 bases between. This CDR3 is built from 11 residues. CDR1 SGHRS and CDR2 YFSETQ come from the germline V gene. The CDR3 loop is CATPYSETQYF. CDR3 sequence (DNA): TGCGCCACCCCGTACAGTGAGACCCAGTACTTC.

This clonotype was seen more than once but under ten times. This rearrangement joins TRBV24-1 to TRBJ2-1; D ambiguous. Germline V gives CDR1 KGHDR, CDR2 SFDVKD. Trimming cost V 1 base and J 7 bases, with 7 bases left between them. This CDR3 is 13 amino acids long. The CDR3 DNA sequence: TGTGCCACCAGTGATTTCACAGCTAATGAGCAGTTCTTC. This encodes CATSDFTANEQFF.

The sample holds many counts of this clonotype. V gene TRBV14 combines with J gene TRBJ2-1; D is possibly TRBD1 or TRBD2 (6 bases each). Trimming stripped 1 base from V and 10 bases from J, with 14 bases between. CDR1 and CDR2 (germline): SGHDN, FVKESK. This CDR3 has 14 residues. This CDR3 is CASSQVRRGAEQFF. The DNA for the CDR3 is TGTGCCAGCAGCCAAGTCCGGAGGGGGGCGGAGCAGTTCTTC.

This clonotype has ten or more counts. The chain employs TRBV28 and TRBJ2-7; 11 bases map to TRBD1. CDR3 size: 16 residues. V shed 5 bases and J 0 bases; nucleotides not matched to a gene: 6. The germline CDR1 and CDR2 sequences are MDHEN and SYDVKM. CDR3 DNA: TGTGCCAGCAGTCTGCCCGGACAGGGGGCCTCCTACGAGCAGTACGTC. It codes for CASSLPGQGASYEQYV.

This clonotype has a count of ten or more. V is TRBV7-2 and J is TRBJ2-7; D is unclear. V was shortened by 5 bases and J by 5 bases, with 7 bases between the two germline ends. From germline, CDR1 is SGHTA and CDR2 FQGNSA. The CDR3 contains 11 residues. In nucleotides, the CDR3 is TGTGCCAGCAGCAACGGAGACGAGCAGTACTTC. It yields the protein CASSNGDEQYF.

Ten or more counts support this clonotype. The rearrangement links TRBV4-3 to TRBJ2-2; D unclear. This CDR3 spans 15 amino acids. Per germline, CDR1 LGHNA and CDR2 YSLEER. The germline V and J ends were trimmed by 1 base and 4 bases, with 10 bases remaining between them. The CDR3, as DNA: TGCGCCAGCAGCCAAGGTTCGGTGTCCACCGGGGAGCTGTTTTTT. It specifies CASSQGSVSTGELFF.

The sample holds a few counts of this clonotype. The chain uses TRBV10-3 and TRBJ1-3; TRBD1 aligns across 12 bases. The junction had 5 bases not matched to a gene; V was cut back by 6 bases and J by 2 bases. The germline V gene encodes CDR1 ENHRY and CDR2 SYGVKD. The CDR3 is 16 residues long. CDR3 bases: TGTGCCATCAGCGGGGGACAGGGGGCGCCTGGAAACACCATATATTTT. Its protein product is CAISGGQGAPGNTIYF.

This clonotype was seen ten or more times. The chain couples TRBV29-1 to TRBJ1-2; D unresolved. V lost 0 bases and J lost 6, with 11 bases in between. The CDR3 is 13 residues long. Germline V gives CDR1 SQVTM, CDR2 ANQGSEA. The CDR3 DNA reads as TGCAGCGTTGAAGACATCCAAAGCGATGGCTACACCTTC. Its translation: CSVEDIQSDGYTF.

CDR3 loop: CASSEDTNTGELFF. CDR3 nucleotide sequence: TGTGCCAGCAGTGAGGACACGAACACCGGGGAGCTGTTTTTT. The V call is TRBV12-3 or TRBV12-4, the J call TRBJ2-2, with D possibly matching TRBD1 (5 bases). The CDR3 consists of 14 residues. V lost 5 bases and J 0 bases, leaving 7 bases between the germline ends.

The rearrangement uses TRBV7-2 and TRBJ2-2; TRBD1 is a possible D gene (6 bases). This CDR3 spans 15 amino acids. Trimming pared 3 bases from V and 6 bases from J, leaving 14 bases between. The V gene's germline CDR1 is SGHTA and CDR2 FQGNSA. CDR3 sequence: CASSLDSGGAGELFF. The DNA for the CDR3 is TGTGCCAGCAGCTTGGACAGTGGAGGTGCCGGGGAGCTGTTTTTT.

For this clonotype: The germline gene is not matched at one end of the junction; a read error may be the cause. The V and J genes are TRBV20-1 and TRBJ2-5, with 8 nucleotides matching TRBD1. Germline V gene data show CDR1 as DFQATT and CDR2 as SNEGSKA (reference sequence). This CDR3 contains 13 residues. The CDR3 DNA follows: TGCAGTGCTCCACCGGACAGGGCACAGACCCAGCACTTC. As protein: CSAPPDRAQTQHF.

There are a few counts of this clonotype. This chain links TRBV30 with TRBJ2-7; possible D gene TRBD2, 6 bases. The germline CDR1 and CDR2 sequences are GTSNPN and SVGIG (reference sequence). The CDR3 loop spans 15 amino acids. V lost 4 bases to trimming and J lost 6 bases, with 22 bases between them. CDR3 nucleotide sequence: TGTGCCTGGAAATCCTTGCCGGGACTGCCAAGCGAGCAGTACTTC. The encoded protein is CAWKSLPGLPSEQYF.

The chain employs TRBV6-5 and TRBJ1-2; 8 bases agree with TRBD1. CDR1 and CDR2 from the germline V gene are MNHEY and SVGAGI. Losses at the gene ends were 4 bases for V and 8 bases for J; bases not matched to a gene: 12. This CDR3 comprises 15 residues. CDR3 in amino acids: CASSSPPDRVYGYTF. As DNA, the CDR3 is TGTGCCAGCAGTTCCCCTCCGGACAGGGTGTACGGCTACACCTTC.

Many counts were recorded for this clonotype. The chain has TRBV6-5 and TRBJ2-1, with D possibly TRBD2 on 7 matching bases. This CDR3 has 15 residues. Per germline, CDR1 MNHEY and CDR2 SVGAGI. Between the trimmed V and J ends, which lost 2 bases and 3 bases, there was a span of 11 bases. CDR3 sequence (DNA): TGTGCCAGCAGTTACGCGGGGGACATCTACAATGAGCAGTTCTTC. Translation gives CASSYAGDIYNEQFF.

Many counts were recorded for this clonotype. The chain joins TRBV7-3 to TRBJ2-5; D assignment may be TRBD1 or TRBD2 (6 bases each). V shed 1 base and J shed 5 bases, with 14 bases lying between them. CDR3 length: 15 amino acids. CDR1 SGHTA and CDR2 FQGTGA come from the germline V gene. The CDR3 loop is CASSLNPGARETQYF. The CDR3, as DNA: TGTGCCAGCAGCTTAAATCCGGGGGCGCGTGAGACCCAGTACTTC.

In its sample, this clonotype was seen many times. The chain has TRBV18 and TRBJ1-4, with D unclear. This CDR3 is built from 13 residues. Trimming removed 1 base at V and 8 bases at J, with 8 bases between. CDR1 and CDR2 (germline): KGHSH, LQKENI. In DNA form, the CDR3 reads TGTGCCAGCTCACCACTTGGGTGGGAAAAACTGTTTTTT. This translates into CASSPLGWEKLFF.

This clonotype was counted at least ten times. The rearrangement joins TRBV7-2 to TRBJ2-3, with D unresolved. CDR1 and CDR2 from the germline V gene are SGHTA and FQGNSA. V was shortened by 4 bases and J by 6 bases, with 8 bases between the two germline ends. The CDR3 extends over 12 amino acids. The CDR3 reads CASSSRSDTQYF. The CDR3 coding sequence is TGTGCCAGCAGCTCCCGATCCGATACGCAGTATTTT.

This clonotype occurred many times. The chain carries TRBV6-1 and TRBJ2-1; D might be TRBD2 (6 bases). CDR1 is MNHNS and CDR2 is SASEGT in the germline V gene. The ends were cut back, 5 bases at V and 9 bases at J, with 14 bases in the middle. This CDR3 is built from 13 residues. The CDR3 protein is CASSPHQGGEQFF. In DNA, the CDR3 is TGTGCCAGCAGTCCACATCAGGGAGGTGAGCAGTTCTTC.

This clonotype was picked up a small number of times. The chain joins TRBV6-2 or TRBV6-3 to TRBJ2-3; tentative D call: TRBD2 (5 bases). CDR1 MNHEY and CDR2 SVGEGT come from the germline V gene. Between the trimmed V and J ends, which lost 5 bases and 8 bases, there was a span of 11 bases. This CDR3 contains 12 residues. The CDR3 DNA sequence: TGTGCCAGCAGTCCGAGAGAGGGTACGCAGTATTTT. This translates into CASSPREGTQYF.

A few counts support this clonotype. The chain links TRBV6-2 or TRBV6-3 to TRBJ1-5; weak D call: TRBD1 (5 bases). This CDR3 spans 16 amino acids. Germline V CDR1 and CDR2: MNHEY, SVGEGT. The V gene lost 4 bases and the J gene lost 0 bases, with 13 bases spanning the gap. This CDR3 is CASSSYGTHSNQPQHF. The CDR3 DNA follows: TGTGCCAGCAGTTCGTACGGGACCCATAGCAATCAGCCCCAGCATTTT.

This clonotype was detected only a few times. The J gene is TRBJ2-5, the V gene TRBV10-3, with TRBD2 matching 8 bases. Per the germline V gene, CDR1 is ENHRY and CDR2 is SYGVKD. V lost 3 bases, J lost 5 bases, and 2 bases stayed unmatched. CDR3 length equals 13 residues. The CDR3 loop is CAISEAGAETQYF. The CDR3 region has the DNA TGTGCCATCAGTGAAGCGGGGGCGGAGACCCAGTACTTC.

This clonotype was recorded at least ten times. This chain uses TRBV7-2 with TRBJ1-6; D gene unclear. The ends were cut back, 1 base at V and 6 bases at J, with 13 bases in the middle. The CDR3 totals 16 residues. Germline V gene data show CDR1 as SGHTA and CDR2 as FQGNSA. This CDR3 is CASSLVWGVSNSPLHF. The CDR3 DNA reads TGTGCCAGCAGCTTAGTTTGGGGAGTGAGTAATTCACCCCTCCACTTT.